This T cell receptor (beta chain) was profiled in a study of monozygotic twins with inflammatory bowel disease. Germline lookup yields CDR1 MDHEN and CDR2 SYDVKM. The CDR3 has 14 residues. TCRdb reprocessed the 5' RACE reads and keeps a single row for each CDR3 protein, giving no DNA. The sample has 170,000 or so distinct CDR3 sequences, and its top ten clones hold less than 7.5%. Sequenced: blood. The chain links TRBV28 to TRBJ1-2. The origin of this receptor is a human donor with ulcerative colitis or Crohn's disease, or a healthy co-twin of an affected twin (not recorded which). CDR3: CASSLVAYGYGYTF.